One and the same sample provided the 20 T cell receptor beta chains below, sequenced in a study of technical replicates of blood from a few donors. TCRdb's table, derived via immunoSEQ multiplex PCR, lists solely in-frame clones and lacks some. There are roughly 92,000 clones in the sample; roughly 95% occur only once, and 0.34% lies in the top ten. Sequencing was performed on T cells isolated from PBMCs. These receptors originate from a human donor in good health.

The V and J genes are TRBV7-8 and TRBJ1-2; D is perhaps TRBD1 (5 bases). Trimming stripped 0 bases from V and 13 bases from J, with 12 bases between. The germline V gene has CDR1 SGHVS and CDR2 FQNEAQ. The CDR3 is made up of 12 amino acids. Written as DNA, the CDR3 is TGTGCCAGCAGCTTAGCGGGGGGAAGGGGCACCTTC. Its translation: CASSLAGGRGTF.

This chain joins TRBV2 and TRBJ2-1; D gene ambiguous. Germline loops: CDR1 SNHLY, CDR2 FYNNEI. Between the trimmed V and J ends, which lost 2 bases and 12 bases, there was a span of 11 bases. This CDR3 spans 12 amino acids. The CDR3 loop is CASSEKVPGQFF. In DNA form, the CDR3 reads TGTGCCAGCAGTGAAAAAGTTCCCGGGCAGTTCTTC. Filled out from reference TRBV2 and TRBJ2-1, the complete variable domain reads EPEVTQTPSHQVTQMGQEVILRCVPISNHLYFYWYRQILGQKVEFLVSFYNNEISEKSEIFDDQFSVERPDGSNFTLKIRSTKLEDSAMYFCASSEKVPGQFFGPGTRLTVL.

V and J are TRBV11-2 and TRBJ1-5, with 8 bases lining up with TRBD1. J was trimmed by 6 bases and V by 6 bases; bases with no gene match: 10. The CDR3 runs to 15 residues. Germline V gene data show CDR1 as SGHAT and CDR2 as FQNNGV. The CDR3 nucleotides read TGTGCCAGCAGTCCGAAGGTGGGGACAGGTCAGCCCCAGCATTTT. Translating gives CASSPKVGTGQPQHF.

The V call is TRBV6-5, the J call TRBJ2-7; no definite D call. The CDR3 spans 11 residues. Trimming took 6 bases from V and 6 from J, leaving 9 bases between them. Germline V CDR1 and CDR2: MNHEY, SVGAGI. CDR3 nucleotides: TGTGCCAGCAGCTACCCCTCCGAGCAGTACTTC. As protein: CASSYPSEQYF.

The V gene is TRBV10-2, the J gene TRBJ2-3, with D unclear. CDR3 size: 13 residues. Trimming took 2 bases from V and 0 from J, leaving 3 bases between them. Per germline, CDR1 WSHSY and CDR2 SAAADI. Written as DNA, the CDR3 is TGCGCCAGCAGTGAGCCTAGCACAGATACGCAGTATTTT. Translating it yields CASSEPSTDTQYF.

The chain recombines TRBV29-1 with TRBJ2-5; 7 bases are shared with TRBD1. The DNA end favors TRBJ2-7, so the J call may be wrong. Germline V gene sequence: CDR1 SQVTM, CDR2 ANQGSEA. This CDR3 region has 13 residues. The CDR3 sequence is CSVGQGVSYEQYF. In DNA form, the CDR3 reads TGCAGCGTTGGACAGGGTGTTTCCTACGAGCAGTACTTC.

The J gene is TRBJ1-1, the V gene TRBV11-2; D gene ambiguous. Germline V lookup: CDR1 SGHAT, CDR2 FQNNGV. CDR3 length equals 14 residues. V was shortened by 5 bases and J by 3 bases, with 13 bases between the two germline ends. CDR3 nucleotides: TGTGCCAGCAGCCTTGGGAGACGGTACACTGAAGCTTTCTTT. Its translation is CASSLGRRYTEAFF.

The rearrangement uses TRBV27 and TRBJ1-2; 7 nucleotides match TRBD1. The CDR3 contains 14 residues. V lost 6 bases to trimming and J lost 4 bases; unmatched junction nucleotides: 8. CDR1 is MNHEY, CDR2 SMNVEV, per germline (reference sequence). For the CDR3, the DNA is TGTGCCAGCAGGGGGACAGCGAAACCCTATGGCTACACCTTC. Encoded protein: CASRGTAKPYGYTF.

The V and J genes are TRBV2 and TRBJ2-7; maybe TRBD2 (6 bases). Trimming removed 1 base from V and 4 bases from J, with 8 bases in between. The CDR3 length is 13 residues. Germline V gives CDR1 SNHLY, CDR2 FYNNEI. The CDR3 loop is CASSEERVYEQYF. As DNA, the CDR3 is TGTGCCAGCAGTGAAGAGCGGGTATACGAGCAGTACTTC.

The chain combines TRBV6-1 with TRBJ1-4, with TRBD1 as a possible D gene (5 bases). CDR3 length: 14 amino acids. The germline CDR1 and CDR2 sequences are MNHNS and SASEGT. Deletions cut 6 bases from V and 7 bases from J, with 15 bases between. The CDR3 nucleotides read TGTGCCAGCAGATTCGGGGGTATCGGTGAAAAACTGTTTTTT. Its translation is CASRFGGIGEKLFF.

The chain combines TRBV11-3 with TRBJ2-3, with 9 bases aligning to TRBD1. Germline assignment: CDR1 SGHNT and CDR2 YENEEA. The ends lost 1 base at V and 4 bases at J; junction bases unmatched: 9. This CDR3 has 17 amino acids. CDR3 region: CASSLGMRDRVSDTQYF. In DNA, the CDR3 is TGTGCCAGCAGCTTAGGAATGAGGGACAGGGTGTCAGATACGCAGTATTTT.

CDR3 in amino acids: CASSQGQLTDTQYF. The DNA for the CDR3 is TGTGCCAGCAGCCAAGGACAGCTAACAGATACGCAGTATTTT. The genes are TRBV4-2 and TRBJ2-3, with a weak D call TRBD1 (5 bases). The CDR3 spans 14 residues. Per germline, CDR1 LGHNA and CDR2 YNFKEQ. Trimming stripped 1 base from V and 3 bases from J, with 8 bases between.

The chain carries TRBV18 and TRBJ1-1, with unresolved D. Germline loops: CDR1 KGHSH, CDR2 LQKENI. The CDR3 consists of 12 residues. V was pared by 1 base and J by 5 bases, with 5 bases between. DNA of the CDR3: TGTGCCAGCTCACCACGGGAGACTGAAGCTTTCTTT. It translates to CASSPRETEAFF. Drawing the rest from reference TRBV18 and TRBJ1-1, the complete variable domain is NAGVMQNPRHLVRRRGQEARLRCSPMKGHSHVYWYRQLPEEGLKFMVYLQKENIIDESGMPKERFSAEFPKEGPSILRIQQVVRGDSAAYFCASSPRETEAFFGQGTRLTVV.

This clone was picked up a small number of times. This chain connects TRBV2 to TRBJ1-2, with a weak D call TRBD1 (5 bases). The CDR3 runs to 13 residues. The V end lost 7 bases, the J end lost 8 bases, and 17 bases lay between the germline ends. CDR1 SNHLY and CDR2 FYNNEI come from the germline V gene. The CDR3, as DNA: TGTGCCAGCACCGGGGGTAGAGGGAACGGCTACACCTTC. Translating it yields CASTGGRGNGYTF. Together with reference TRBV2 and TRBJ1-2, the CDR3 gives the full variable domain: EPEVTQTPSHQVTQMGQEVILRCVPISNHLYFYWYRQILGQKVEFLVSFYNNEISEKSEIFDDQFSVERPDGSNFTLKIRSTKLEDSAMYFCASTGGRGNGYTFGSGTRLTVV.

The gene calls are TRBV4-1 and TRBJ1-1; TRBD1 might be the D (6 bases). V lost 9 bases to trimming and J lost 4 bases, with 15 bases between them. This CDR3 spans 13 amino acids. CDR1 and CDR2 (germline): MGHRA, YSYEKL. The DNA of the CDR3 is TGCGCCAGTTATCAACAGGGTATCACTGAAGCTTTCTTT. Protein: CASYQQGITEAFF.

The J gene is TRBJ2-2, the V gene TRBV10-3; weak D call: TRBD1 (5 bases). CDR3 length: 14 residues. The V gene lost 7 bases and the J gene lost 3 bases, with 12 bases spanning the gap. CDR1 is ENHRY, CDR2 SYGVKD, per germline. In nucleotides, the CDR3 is TGTGCCATCAAAGGGGAAGGAGACACCGGGGAGCTGTTTTTT. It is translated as CAIKGEGDTGELFF.

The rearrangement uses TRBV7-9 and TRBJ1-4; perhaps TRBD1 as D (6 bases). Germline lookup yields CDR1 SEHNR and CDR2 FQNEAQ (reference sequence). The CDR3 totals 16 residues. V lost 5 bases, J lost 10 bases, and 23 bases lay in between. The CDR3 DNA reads TGTGCCAGCAGCCCATACCGACAGGAGGTCGGTGTAAAACTGTTTTTT. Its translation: CASSPYRQEVGVKLFF.

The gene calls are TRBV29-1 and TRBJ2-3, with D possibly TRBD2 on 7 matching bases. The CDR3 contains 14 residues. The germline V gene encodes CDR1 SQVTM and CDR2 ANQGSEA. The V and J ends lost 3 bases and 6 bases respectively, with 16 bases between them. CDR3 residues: CSVDGGGSGDTQYF. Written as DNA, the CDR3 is TGCAGCGTTGATGGGGGCGGGAGCGGCGATACGCAGTATTTT.

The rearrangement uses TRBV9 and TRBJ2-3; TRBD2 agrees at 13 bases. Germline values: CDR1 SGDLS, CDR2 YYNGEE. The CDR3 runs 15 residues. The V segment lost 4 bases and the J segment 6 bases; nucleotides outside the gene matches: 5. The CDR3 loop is CASSTSGRGRDTQYF. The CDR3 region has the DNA TGTGCCAGCAGCACTAGCGGGAGGGGCCGGGATACGCAGTATTTT.

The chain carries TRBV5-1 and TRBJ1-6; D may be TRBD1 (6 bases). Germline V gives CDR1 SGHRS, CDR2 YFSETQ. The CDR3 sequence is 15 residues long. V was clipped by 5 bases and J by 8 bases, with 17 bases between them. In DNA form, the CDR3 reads TGCGCCAGCAGTTCATCCGGGACAAGCGATTCACCCCTCCACTTT. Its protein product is CASSSSGTSDSPLHF.